This record looks at one T cell receptor beta chain sequence and its context. What it binds is not known. Use of 60 Vbeta and 13 Jbeta primers characterized the PCR. The data were produced by immunoSEQ multiplex PCR, yet TCRdb's version contains in-frame clones alone and is incomplete. The table lists 150,000 or so clones, 76% of them singletons. The CDR3 consists of 17 residues. J gave up 6 bases and V 0 bases, and 10 bases lay outside the gene matches. The germline gives CDR1 LGHNA, CDR2 YSLEER. This specimen belongs to a study of cytomegalovirus exposure and HLA in healthy donors. Healthy individuals who donated bone marrow served as the donors. General study results and limits: Later, an analysis showed that TCR beta chains associated with HLA were more clonally expanded than others that were equally common.

This rearrangement joins TRBV4-3 to TRBJ2-1, with 8 bases matching TRBD2. This TCR came from a female donor in good health and CMV-seronegative. Sequencing used PBMCs. In DNA form, the CDR3 reads TGCGCCAGCAGCCAAGATCTGGCCAGCGGGGGTCTCAATGAGCAGTTCTTC. As protein: CASSQDLASGGLNEQFF.